This TCR beta chain was documented in a study of human T cells and chemical hapten exposure. Study details: TCR yields per sample varied mostly from small pooled library volume differences. Overall study findings and caveats: Counts of expanded TCRs (at PT1) showed a positive correlation with patch test score.

CDR1 MNHEY and CDR2 SVGAGI come from the germline V gene. V was trimmed by 6 bases and J by 9 bases, leaving 21 bases between them. The CDR3 spans 15 residues. One entry per CDR3 protein results from TCRdb running MiXCR on the RACE reads. Among 350,000 or so distinct CDR3 sequences listed, under 9% were seen once. As regards this clonotype: Its antigen is not known.

Time point described: patch test 1, 2 weeks after DPC sensitization. Treatment here: therapeutic diphenylcyclopropenone sensitization with weekly scalp DPC. Patch tests were applied only after blood draws. Alopecia patients, 18 to 70 years old and DPC-suitable, served as donors. The chain is built from TRBV6-5 and TRBJ1-5; the D gene is possibly TRBD1 (6 bases). The specimen was whole blood, collected in connection with sensitization to the hapten diphenylcyclopropenone (DPC). This sequence was found in a woman between 18 and 30 years old with alopecia areata. Some clones in this sample may be carry-over from other donors' samples. The DNA for the CDR3 is TGTGCCAGCAGCACTAAGGGCCGCGGGGGGCTGCCCCAGCATTTT. It codes for CASSTKGRGGLPQHF.